This T cell receptor (beta chain) is from a study of blood T cell repertoires in COVID-19. Study at large: Material from acute and convalescent COVID-19 was sourced from the United States, Italy and Spain. From T cells, B-cell-depleted T cells, or PBMCs came the material, which was cDNA or gDNA.

In the authors' methods: Amplification of reference gene primers was used by the study to estimate nucleated cell counts. The repertoire was sequenced with immunoSEQ multiplex PCR; TCRdb's copy has only in-frame clones and lacks some. V, J and clone size reflect that table, while D and trimming were determined from the DNA. The table includes about 100,000 clones, over 75% detected once. CDR1 is SNHLY, CDR2 FYNNEI, per germline. V was pared by 6 bases and J by 6 bases, with 9 bases of the junction left unmatched. This CDR3 has 14 amino acids. This clonotype was sampled from a man aged 30-40 years in a cohort sampled during active COVID-19. The specimen sequenced was peripheral blood. V gene TRBV2 combines with J gene TRBJ1-2; 8 nucleotides match TRBD1. The CDR3 loop reads CASSPWTGTNGYTF. Here the CDR3 DNA reads TGTGCCAGCAGCCCCTGGACAGGGACGAATGGCTACACCTTC.